This T cell receptor beta chain comes out of a study of T cell responses to AZD1222 COVID-19 vaccine. General study results and limits: The study found vaccine-associated CD4 TCRs spanning spike, dominant at 160-218 and 743-854. Donors skewed white British and female; clonal diversity was possibly underestimated. In the spike-specific TCR repertoire, nearly half reportedly target unmutated variant regions.

Germline V lookup: CDR1 SGHVS, CDR2 FQNEAQ. The CDR3 has 15 residues. With 8 bases removed from V and 0 bases from J, the gap between germline ends came to 14 bases. Remarks on this clone: Its antigen is unidentified.

The assay was immunoSEQ multiplex PCR, and TCRdb's table has in-frame clones only and misses some. The sample includes some 150,000 clones, 90% seen only once; the top ten take roughly 3.1%. Both about-4-week and about-12-week second-dose recipients were combined. This sequence joins TRBV7-8 and TRBJ2-1; perhaps D is TRBD1 or TRBD2 (5 bases each). The clonotype comes from an adult who received the AZD1222 COVID-19 vaccine. The specimen was peripheral blood, collected 28 days after the second AZD1222 dose. The CDR3 DNA reads TGTGCCAGCGGTCGAGGGGTAAGCTCCTACAATGAGCAGTTCTTC. It yields the protein CASGRGVSSYNEQFF.